This T cell receptor (beta chain) originates from a study of OX40 agonist ivuxolimab in advanced cancers. V was trimmed by 3 bases and J by 6 bases, leaving 18 bases between them. The length of the CDR3 is 15 residues. The germline gives CDR1 MNHEY, CDR2 SMNVEV (reference sequence). TCRdb's copy holds only in-frame clones and misses some; the assay was immunoSEQ multiplex PCR. The sample has more than 100,000 clones, 90% seen once; the top ten hold about 1%. The source of this sequence is an adult with an advanced solid tumor such as melanoma, head and neck, liver or kidney cancer. The chain uses TRBV27 and TRBJ2-7; D possibly corresponds to TRBD2 (5 bases). This specimen was CD4+ or CD8+ T cells sorted from blood, taken in a trial of the OX40 agonist ivuxolimab. CDR3 region: CASSFGRTVPGEQYF. DNA of the CDR3: TGTGCCAGCAGTTTTGGGAGAACGGTTCCCGGCGAGCAGTACTTC.